Included here is one T cell receptor beta chain sequence, with context. Its antigen is unknown. Germline CDR1 reads SGHDN; CDR2 reads FVKESK. V was cut by 2 bases and J by 4 bases, with 9 bases left in between. The CDR3 is 14 amino acids. Libraries were prepared by immunoSEQ multiplex PCR; TCRdb keeps only in-frame clonotypes and omits some of them. The repertoire holds 180,000 or so clones, over 80% seen once, with 3.5% to 4.5% in the top ten. The data derive from a study of T cell responses to AZD1222 COVID-19 vaccine. Overall study results and limits: CD4 TCRs associated with vaccination spanned spike, dominating at 160-218 and 743-854. Baseline serostatus was positive in only five to seven AZD1222 recipients. Females made up more of the donors, who were largely white British, and clonal diversity may have come out too low. Elevations in Spike-specific TCR breadth and depth followed administration of two AZD1222 doses.

The material sequenced was peripheral blood, taken 28 days after the second dose of the MenACWY control vaccine. The TCR sequence derives from an adult who received the MenACWY meningococcal vaccine as a control. The chain carries TRBV14 and TRBJ1-3; D is unclear. In DNA, the CDR3 is TGTGCCAGCAGCCAAACTAGGCGGGGAAACACCATATATTTT. Protein sequence: CASSQTRRGNTIYF.